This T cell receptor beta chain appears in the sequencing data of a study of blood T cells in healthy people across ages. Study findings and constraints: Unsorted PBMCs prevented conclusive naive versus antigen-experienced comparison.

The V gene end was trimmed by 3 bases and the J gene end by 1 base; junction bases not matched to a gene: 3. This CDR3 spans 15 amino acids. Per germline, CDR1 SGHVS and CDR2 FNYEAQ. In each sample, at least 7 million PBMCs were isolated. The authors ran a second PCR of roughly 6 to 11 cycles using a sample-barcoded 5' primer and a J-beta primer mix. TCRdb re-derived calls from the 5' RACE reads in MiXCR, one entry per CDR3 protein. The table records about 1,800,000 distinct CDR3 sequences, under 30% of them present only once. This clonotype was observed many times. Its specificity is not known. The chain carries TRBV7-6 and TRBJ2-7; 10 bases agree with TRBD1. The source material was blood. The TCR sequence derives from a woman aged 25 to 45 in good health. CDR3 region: CASSFRTGGSYEQYF. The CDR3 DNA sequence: TGTGCCAGCAGCTTTAGGACAGGGGGATCCTACGAGCAGTACTTC.